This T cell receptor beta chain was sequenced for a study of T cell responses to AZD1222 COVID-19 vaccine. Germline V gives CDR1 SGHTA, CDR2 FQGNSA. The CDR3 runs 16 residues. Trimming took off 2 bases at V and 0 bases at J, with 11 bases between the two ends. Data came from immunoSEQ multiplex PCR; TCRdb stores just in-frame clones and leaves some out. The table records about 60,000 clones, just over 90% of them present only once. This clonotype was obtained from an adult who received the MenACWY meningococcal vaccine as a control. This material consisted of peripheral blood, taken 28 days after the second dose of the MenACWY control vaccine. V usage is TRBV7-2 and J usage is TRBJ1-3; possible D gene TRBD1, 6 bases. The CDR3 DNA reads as TGTGCCAGCAGCTTATGGGGACAAATCTCTGGAAACACCATATATTTT. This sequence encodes CASSLWGQISGNTIYF. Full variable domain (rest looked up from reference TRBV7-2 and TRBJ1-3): GAGVSQSPSNKVTEKGKDVELRCDPISGHTALYWYRQSLGQGLEFLIYFQGNSAPDKSGLPSDRFSAERTGGSVSTLTIQRTQQEDSAVYLCASSLWGQISGNTIYFGEGSWLTVV.